Shown below are 23 T cell receptor beta chains from a single sample sequenced in a study of blood T cell repertoires in COVID-19. The data were produced by immunoSEQ multiplex PCR, yet TCRdb's version contains in-frame clones alone and is incomplete. The table lists 150,000 to 200,000 clones, around 80% of them singletons. The sample consisted of PBMCs or T cells enriched from blood (not recorded which). The receptors shown here come from a man in his 60s who had been exposed to COVID-19.

The table lists this clone with a count of one. The chain is built from TRBV24-1 and TRBJ1-3; the match to TRBD1 covers 10 bases. The germline V gene encodes CDR1 KGHDR and CDR2 SFDVKD. The CDR3 spans 17 residues. With V trimmed by 4 bases and J by 0 bases, 5 bases remained unmatched. In DNA form, the CDR3 reads TGTGCCACCAGTGACCGGGACAGGGGAGTCTCTGGAAACACCATATATTTT. Translation: CATSDRDRGVSGNTIYF.

The chain carries TRBV27 and TRBJ1-5, with 8 positions matching TRBD1. The CDR3 has 14 amino acids. CDR1 MNHEY and CDR2 SMNVEV come from the germline V gene (reference sequence). V lost 8 bases, J lost 2 bases, and 5 bases stayed unmatched. The CDR3 region has the DNA TGTGCCAGCGGCGACAGGGGTCGCAATCAGCCCCAGCATTTT. This encodes CASGDRGRNQPQHF.

The chain employs TRBV24-1 and TRBJ1-2, with 8 bases lining up with TRBD1. The CDR3 runs 14 residues. With 4 bases clipped from V and 7 bases from J, the junction kept 7 bases outside the gene matches. Germline-derived CDR1 and CDR2 are KGHDR and SFDVKD. CDR3 protein: CATSEQDRGIGYTF. CDR3 nucleotide sequence: TGTGCCACCAGTGAACAAGACAGGGGCATTGGCTACACCTTC.

A few counts support this clone. The chain recombines TRBV7-9 with TRBJ2-1; D unclear. The germline V and J ends were trimmed by 5 bases and 6 bases, with 8 bases remaining between them. The CDR3 loop spans 12 amino acids. Germline values: CDR1 SEHNR, CDR2 FQNEAQ (reference sequence). This CDR3 reads CASSPLFNEQFF. DNA for the CDR3: TGTGCCAGCAGCCCCCTTTTCAATGAGCAGTTCTTC. The full variable domain, completed using reference TRBV7-9 and TRBJ2-1, is DTGVSQNPRHKITKRGQNVTFRCDPISEHNRLYWYRQTLGQGPEFLTYFQNEAQLEKSRLLSDRFSAERPKGSFSTLEIQRTEQGDSAMYLCASSPLFNEQFFGPGTRLTVL.

This sequence joins TRBV25-1 and TRBJ1-4; 8 bases are shared with TRBD1. The J segment lost 6 bases and the V segment lost 5 bases, leaving 11 bases of the junction unmatched. Germline V lookup: CDR1 MGHDK, CDR2 SYGVNS. The CDR3 is made up of 16 amino acids. The CDR3 sequence is CASSNRQGTGYEKLFF. The CDR3 region has the DNA TGTGCCAGCAGTAACCGACAGGGGACCGGTTATGAAAAACTGTTTTTT.

This rearrangement joins TRBV7-2 to TRBJ2-1; 10 bases fit TRBD2. Germline V gene sequence: CDR1 SGHTA, CDR2 FQGNSA. The CDR3 is made up of 17 amino acids. The V and J ends lost 5 bases and 7 bases, in that order; junction bases with no gene match: 14. As DNA, the CDR3 is TGTGCCAGCAGCCCCTCTATTGGAGCGGGAGGGTGGAATGAGCAGTTCTTC. Its protein product is CASSPSIGAGGWNEQFF.

This clone was detected only a few times. The chain employs TRBV6-1 and TRBJ2-7; D is possibly TRBD2 (5 bases). Germline-derived CDR1 and CDR2 are MNHNS and SASEGT. The CDR3 runs to 15 residues. V shed 1 base and J shed 4 bases, with 14 bases lying between them. The CDR3 DNA is TGTGCCAGCAGTGAAGTTAGTGGGAGAATATACGAGCAGTACTTC. Its protein is CASSEVSGRIYEQYF.

The J gene is TRBJ2-7, the V gene TRBV7-2; tentative D call: TRBD1 (5 bases). CDR3 length: 17 amino acids. The germline gives CDR1 SGHTA, CDR2 FQGNSA. Trimming stripped 3 bases from V and 5 bases from J, with 23 bases between. The CDR3 DNA sequence: TGTGCCAGCAGCTTGAGCCGTGCGGCAGGGAATCGTGACGAGCAGTACTTC. Its translation is CASSLSRAAGNRDEQYF.

CDR3 coding DNA: TGTGCCAGTAGTACGCCGGGACAGAATGGCTACACCTTC. It yields the protein CASSTPGQNGYTF. This chain uses TRBV19 with TRBJ1-2, with TRBD1 matching over 7 bases. Trimming removed 4 bases from V and 6 bases from J; junction bases left unmatched: 5. CDR1 and CDR2 (germline): LNHDA, SQIVND (reference sequence). The CDR3 is made up of 13 amino acids. Drawing the rest from reference TRBV19 and TRBJ1-2, the complete variable domain is DGGITQSPKYLFRKEGQNVTLSCEQNLNHDAMYWYRQDPGQGLRLIYYSQIVNDFQKGDIAEGYSVSREKKESFPLTVTSAQKNPTAFYLCASSTPGQNGYTFGSGTRLTVV.

This rearrangement joins TRBV10-3 to TRBJ1-2, with 7 bases fitting TRBD1. The CDR3 sequence is 15 residues long. Germline V gene data show CDR1 as ENHRY and CDR2 as SYGVKD. The trim removed 1 base at V and 8 bases at J, leaving 10 bases unmatched. The CDR3 spells CAISEYRGGEEGYTF. DNA of the CDR3: TGTGCCATCAGTGAGTACAGGGGAGGTGAAGAAGGCTACACCTTC.

The sample holds a few counts of this clone. The chain carries TRBV28 and TRBJ1-3, with TRBD1 matching 8 bases. V lost 2 bases and J lost 2; bases outside the gene matches: 5. Germline values: CDR1 MDHEN, CDR2 SYDVKM. The CDR3 is 16 amino acids. This CDR3 is CASSLLLTGAGNTIYF. CDR3 bases: TGTGCCAGCAGTTTACTTCTGACAGGGGCTGGAAACACCATATATTTT. The full variable domain, in which reference TRBV28 and TRBJ1-3 provide the parts outside the CDR3, is DVKVTQSSRYLVKRTGEKVFLECVQDMDHENMFWYRQDPGLGLRLIYFSYDVKMKEKGDIPEGYSVSREKKERFSLILESASTNQTSMYLCASSLLLTGAGNTIYFGEGSWLTVV.

This chain links TRBV27 with TRBJ1-1; weak D call: TRBD1 (5 bases). CDR3 length: 15 amino acids. Germline loops: CDR1 MNHEY, CDR2 SMNVEV (reference sequence). V gave up 8 bases and J gave up 0 bases, with 16 bases separating them. CDR3 in DNA: TGTGCCAGCGGTGCAGGGCTCACAATGAACACTGAAGCTTTCTTT. It translates to CASGAGLTMNTEAFF.

V usage is TRBV19 and J usage is TRBJ1-6, with D unresolved. V was clipped by 3 bases and J by 8 bases, with 11 bases between them. This CDR3 has 14 amino acids. Looked up from germline, CDR1 is LNHDA and CDR2 is SQIVND (reference sequence). The chain's CDR3 is CASSMAVPDSPLHF. CDR3 DNA: TGTGCCAGTAGTATGGCCGTCCCCGATTCACCCCTCCACTTT.

The chain is built from TRBV11-2 and TRBJ1-2, with D tentatively TRBD1 (6 bases). V lost 4 bases to trimming and J lost 4 bases, with 10 bases between them. CDR1 SGHAT and CDR2 FQNNGV come from the germline V gene. The CDR3 is 13 amino acids. The CDR3 DNA reads as TGTGCCAGCAGCTCAACAGGGAGCTATGGCTACACCTTC. This codes for CASSSTGSYGYTF.

The J gene is TRBJ2-7, the V gene TRBV28, with TRBD1 matching 9 bases. After removal of 6 bases from V and 3 bases from J, the junction contained 18 bases not matched to a gene. The CDR3 spans 18 residues. The germline gives CDR1 MDHEN, CDR2 SYDVKM. CDR3 amino acids: CASSPATGGNYLGYEQYF. The CDR3 bases are TGTGCCAGCAGCCCCGCGACAGGGGGGAACTATTTGGGCTACGAGCAGTACTTC. The full variable domain, its missing parts supplied by reference TRBV28 and TRBJ2-7, is DVKVTQSSRYLVKRTGEKVFLECVQDMDHENMFWYRQDPGLGLRLIYFSYDVKMKEKGDIPEGYSVSREKKERFSLILESASTNQTSMYLCASSPATGGNYLGYEQYFGPGTRLTVT.

CDR3: CASSATLGTGIYEQYF. The CDR3 nucleotides are TGTGCCAGCTCAGCTACGCTCGGGACAGGGATCTACGAGCAGTACTTC. The genes are TRBV18 and TRBJ2-7; 9 bases map to TRBD1. This CDR3 is 16 amino acids long. Trimming removed 5 bases from V and 3 bases from J; junction bases left unmatched: 11. Germline V gene lookup returns CDR1 KGHSH and CDR2 LQKENI.

This chain joins TRBV7-9 and TRBJ1-2, with TRBD1 identical over 10 bases. The trim removed 5 bases at V and 8 bases at J, leaving 8 bases unmatched. The CDR3 loop spans 14 amino acids. The germline gives CDR1 SEHNR, CDR2 FQNEAQ (reference sequence). Written as DNA, the CDR3 is TGTGCCAGCAGCCGTCTCGACAGGGGGCTAGGCTACACCTTC. The encoded protein is CASSRLDRGLGYTF.

The rearrangement joins TRBV5-4 to TRBJ2-7; no clear D. The V and J ends lost 0 bases and 6 bases respectively, with 13 bases between them. This CDR3 is built from 14 residues. Germline CDR1 and CDR2: SGHNT and YYREEE (reference sequence). The CDR3: CASSLDHMVGEQYF. CDR3 nucleotides: TGTGCCAGCAGCTTGGACCATATGGTCGGCGAGCAGTACTTC.

The J gene is TRBJ1-1, the V gene TRBV24-1; weak D call: TRBD1 (5 bases). The CDR3 length is 12 residues. V lost 3 bases and J 11 bases, leaving 12 bases between the germline ends. Germline V lookup: CDR1 KGHDR, CDR2 SFDVKD. This chain's CDR3 is CATSDRGETAFF. The CDR3 DNA is TGTGCCACCAGTGATCGGGGGGAAACGGCTTTCTTT.

This clone turned up a few times. The genes are TRBV6-1 and TRBJ1-6; 8 bases agree with TRBD1. CDR1 is MNHNS, CDR2 SASEGT, per germline. Trimming removed 3 bases from V and 10 bases from J; junction bases left unmatched: 2. This CDR3 is built from 13 residues. The CDR3 is CASSEDRVSPLHF. The CDR3 region has the DNA TGTGCCAGCAGTGAGGACAGGGTCTCACCCCTCCACTTT.

At least ten counts were recorded for this clone. The J gene is TRBJ2-4, the V gene TRBV6-1; D gene ambiguous. The CDR3 contains 13 residues. In germline, CDR1 is MNHNS, CDR2 SASEGT. V lost 0 bases to trimming and J lost 7 bases, with 7 bases between them. This CDR3 is CASSEAPPNIQYF. CDR3 coding DNA: TGTGCCAGCAGTGAAGCCCCTCCGAACATTCAGTACTTC.

This clone was found many times. The chain recombines TRBV4-3 with TRBJ1-3, with a tentative D call TRBD1 (5 bases). There are 16 residues in the CDR3. V lost 2 bases and J lost 0, with 11 bases in between. CDR1 is LGHNA and CDR2 is YSLEER in the germline V gene. The CDR3 region has the DNA TGCGCCAGCAGCCAAACCAGGGCAGACTCTGGAAACACCATATATTTT. Protein: CASSQTRADSGNTIYF.

The V gene is TRBV7-6, the J gene TRBJ2-2, with 7 bases that match TRBD1. The trim removed 2 bases at V and 0 bases at J, leaving 9 bases unmatched. CDR1 and CDR2 (germline): SGHVS, FNYEAQ. CDR3 length equals 18 residues. CDR3 region: CASSLFPRTGTNTGELFF. The CDR3 DNA reads as TGTGCCAGCAGCTTATTTCCCCGGACAGGAACGAACACCGGGGAGCTGTTTTTT.